Below are 19 T cell receptor beta chains sequenced from a single sample in a study of human T cells and chemical hapten exposure. Noted time point: pre-sensitization, week 0. Treatment denoted: therapeutic diphenylcyclopropenone sensitization with weekly scalp DPC. TCRdb reanalysed the RACE reads using MiXCR and keeps one entry per CDR3 protein. The sample holds roughly 380,000 distinct CDR3 sequences, 5.1% seen once. The sample consisted of whole blood, taken in connection with sensitization to the hapten diphenylcyclopropenone (DPC). The receptors were gathered from a woman in her forties or fifties with alopecia areata. Some clones in this sample may be carry-over from other donors' samples.

This clonotype turned up a few times. The CDR3 loop is CASSLGQGPSYGYTF. The CDR3 DNA reads TGCGCCAGCAGCCTAGGACAGGGGCCGTCGTATGGCTACACCTTC. The rearrangement uses TRBV5-1 and TRBJ1-2; 9 positions agree with TRBD1. The CDR3 loop spans 15 amino acids. V was pared by 4 bases and J by 5 bases, with 9 bases of the junction left unmatched. Germline values: CDR1 SGHRS, CDR2 YFSETQ.

This clonotype has a count of ten or more. The genes are TRBV7-2 and TRBJ1-1; 9 positions match TRBD1. Trimming at V came to 5 bases and at J to 6 bases, leaving 7 bases not matched to a gene. The CDR3 has 14 residues. Germline loops: CDR1 SGHTA, CDR2 FQGNSA. The CDR3 DNA reads TGTGCCAGCAGCGGAACAGGGGGCATCGCTGAAGCTTTCTTT. Protein: CASSGTGGIAEAFF.

Ten or more counts support this clonotype. The gene calls are TRBV11-2 and TRBJ2-3, with D unresolved. The CDR3 runs 15 residues. Trimming removed 3 bases at V and 0 bases at J, with 10 bases between. Germline CDR1 reads SGHAT; CDR2 reads FQNNGV. CDR3 region: CASSFGNPSTDTQYF. DNA for the CDR3: TGTGCCAGCAGCTTCGGCAACCCAAGCACAGATACGCAGTATTTT.

The chain is built from TRBV4-3 and TRBJ2-7; D is tentatively TRBD1 or TRBD2 (6 bases each). Germline loops: CDR1 LGHNA, CDR2 YSLEER. The V end lost 0 bases, the J end lost 2 bases, and 14 bases lay between the germline ends. This CDR3 contains 16 residues. The CDR3 DNA reads TGCGCCAGCAGCCAAGATCCAGGCGGGACAACCTACGAGCAGTACTTC. Its translation is CASSQDPGGTTYEQYF.

The table lists this clonotype with many counts. The chain employs TRBV27 and TRBJ1-1; TRBD1 might be the D (5 bases). This CDR3 is 14 amino acids long. CDR1 and CDR2 from the germline V gene are MNHEY and SMNVEV (reference sequence). Trimming took off 4 bases at V and 4 bases at J, with 13 bases between the two ends. CDR3 amino acids: CASSYGGMGTEAFF. In DNA form, the CDR3 reads TGTGCCAGCAGTTATGGGGGGATGGGCACTGAAGCTTTCTTT.

The V gene is TRBV20-1, the J gene TRBJ1-6, with 7 nucleotides matching TRBD1. The CDR3 has 16 residues. Germline V lookup: CDR1 DFQATT, CDR2 SNEGSKA (reference sequence). V lost 8 bases, J lost 3 bases, and 13 bases stayed unmatched. CDR3 sequence: CSPQGDRAIYNSPLHF. The CDR3 DNA is TGCAGTCCGCAGGGGGACAGAGCTATCTATAATTCACCCCTCCACTTT.

The rearrangement joins TRBV5-1 to TRBJ1-1, with TRBD1 matching over 7 bases. Germline V gene sequence: CDR1 SGHRS, CDR2 YFSETQ. V trimming: 0 bases; J trimming: 5 bases; junction bases outside the gene matches: 7. The CDR3 loop spans 15 amino acids. The CDR3: CASSLGRGQRTEAFF. The CDR3 nucleotides read TGCGCCAGCAGCTTGGGAAGGGGGCAAAGGACTGAAGCTTTCTTT.

Many counts were recorded for this clonotype. This CDR3 is CSASLPGTSLREQYF. In nucleotides, the CDR3 is TGCAGTGCCTCGCTTCCAGGGACCTCACTGCGGGAGCAGTACTTC. This chain joins TRBV20-1 and TRBJ2-7; tentatively, D is TRBD1 or TRBD2 (5 bases each). Germline values: CDR1 DFQATT, CDR2 SNEGSKA (reference sequence). The CDR3 runs to 15 residues. Trimming shortened V by 6 bases and J by 7 bases, and 25 bases separated the two germline ends.

This clonotype was counted a few times. This chain uses TRBV18 with TRBJ2-1; TRBD1 matches 7 bases. Germline assignment: CDR1 KGHSH and CDR2 LQKENI. Trimming at V came to 4 bases and at J to 9 bases, leaving 9 bases not matched to a gene. The CDR3 totals 14 residues. CDR3 sequence: CASSRDQTGFEQFF. The CDR3 DNA reads TGTGCCAGCTCACGCGATCAGACAGGGTTTGAGCAGTTCTTC.

This clonotype occurred a few times. V is TRBV27 and J is TRBJ2-7, with TRBD2 as a possible D gene (6 bases). Germline CDR1 and CDR2: MNHEY and SMNVEV (reference sequence). The CDR3 is 14 residues long. The V and J ends lost 4 bases and 6 bases respectively, with 16 bases between them. The CDR3 sequence is CASSSGGPYGEQYF. The CDR3, as DNA: TGTGCCAGCAGTTCTGGAGGGCCTTATGGCGAGCAGTACTTC.

This clonotype was seen repeatedly, ten times or more. The chain carries TRBV28 and TRBJ2-7; D may be TRBD2 (6 bases). Germline CDR1 MDHEN, CDR2 SYDVKM. The CDR3 loop spans 17 amino acids. Between the trimmed V and J ends, which lost 2 bases and 0 bases, there was a span of 17 bases. The CDR3 DNA follows: TGTGCCAGCAGTTTAATGGGAGGAGCGGCCTCCTCCTACGAGCAGTACTTC. Its protein is CASSLMGGAASSYEQYF.

This chain uses TRBV5-1 with TRBJ1-1; no clear D. The germline V gene encodes CDR1 SGHRS and CDR2 YFSETQ. The germline V and J ends were trimmed by 4 bases and 5 bases, with 12 bases remaining between them. This CDR3 contains 13 residues. The CDR3 DNA follows: TGCGCCAGCAGCCCCGTCATAGGGACTGAAGCTTTCTTT. This codes for CASSPVIGTEAFF.

This clonotype was counted at least ten times. The rearrangement links TRBV4-1 to TRBJ2-3; no clear D. The germline V gene has CDR1 MGHRA and CDR2 YSYEKL. The CDR3 is 16 amino acids. The V end lost 1 base, the J end lost 0 bases, and 11 bases lay between the germline ends. The DNA of the CDR3 is TGCGCCAGCAGCCAAGTAGGCCCGATGAGCACAGATACGCAGTATTTT. Its protein is CASSQVGPMSTDTQYF.

CDR3 bases: TGTGCCAGCAGACCGTGGACAGTTAGCAATCAGCCCCAGCATTTT. Its protein is CASRPWTVSNQPQHF. The chain uses TRBV6-2 or TRBV6-3 and TRBJ1-5; the D gene is possibly TRBD1 (6 bases). The CDR3 spans 15 residues. Germline-derived CDR1 and CDR2 are MNHEY and SVGEGT. The V gene lost 6 bases and the J gene lost 0 bases, with 12 bases spanning the gap.

This clonotype occurred many times. The rearrangement joins TRBV5-1 to TRBJ2-3; D not certain. CDR1 and CDR2 from the germline V gene are SGHRS and YFSETQ. The V end lost 1 base, the J end lost 3 bases, and 6 bases lay between the germline ends. The CDR3 length is 13 residues. Here the CDR3 DNA reads TGCGCCAGCAGCTTGAGGCAGACAGATACGCAGTATTTT. Amino acids: CASSLRQTDTQYF. Complete variable domain (other parts from reference TRBV5-1 and TRBJ2-3): KAGVTQTPRYLIKTRGQQVTLSCSPISGHRSVSWYQQTPGQGLQFLFEYFSETQRNKGNFPGRFSGRQFSNSRSEMNVSTLELGDSALYLCASSLRQTDTQYFGPGTRLTVL.

The sample holds a few counts of this clonotype. The chain has TRBV7-9 and TRBJ2-7; either TRBD1 or TRBD2 may fit D (6 bases each). Germline-derived CDR1 and CDR2 are SEHNR and FQNEAQ (reference sequence). The CDR3 loop spans 14 amino acids. V lost 5 bases and J lost 2, with 13 bases in between. CDR3 region: CASSRGGMAYEQYF. CDR3 in DNA: TGTGCCAGCAGCAGAGGGGGGATGGCCTACGAGCAGTACTTC.

This clonotype was observed at least ten times. The chain carries TRBV4-1 and TRBJ2-3; tentative D call: TRBD2 (5 bases). Between the trimmed V and J ends, which lost 0 bases and 6 bases, there was a span of 13 bases. Germline CDR1 MGHRA, CDR2 YSYEKL. The CDR3 length is 15 residues. CDR3 region: CASSQDGVRVDTQYF. CDR3 DNA: TGCGCCAGCAGCCAAGATGGCGTGAGGGTTGATACGCAGTATTTT.

This clonotype appeared many times. This chain joins TRBV9 and TRBJ1-1; D gene ambiguous. CDR1 SGDLS and CDR2 YYNGEE come from the germline V gene. The V gene lost 2 bases and the J gene lost 3 bases, with 11 bases spanning the gap. The CDR3 has 14 residues. CDR3 sequence (DNA): TGTGCCAGCAGCGTGAATTCCGGTGACACTGAAGCTTTCTTT. This gives the protein CASSVNSGDTEAFF. The variable domain in full, completed from reference TRBV9 and TRBJ1-1, reads DSGVTQTPKHLITATGQRVTLRCSPRSGDLSVYWYQQSLDQGLQFLIQYYNGEERAKGNILERFSAQQFPDLHSELNLSSLELGDSALYFCASSVNSGDTEAFFGQGTRLTVV.

This clonotype was counted many times. The CDR3 protein is CARQRGTSGIDEQFF. CDR3 in DNA: TGTGCCAGACAACGGGGGACTAGCGGGATCGATGAGCAGTTCTTC. The chain is built from TRBV2 and TRBJ2-1; 13 positions agree with TRBD2. This CDR3 has 15 amino acids. Germline V gene sequence: CDR1 SNHLY, CDR2 FYNNEI. The junction had 10 bases not matched to a gene; V was cut back by 9 bases and J by 8 bases.